The 18 T cell receptor beta chains below all came from one sample that was sequenced in a study of cytomegalovirus exposure and HLA in healthy donors. This PCR relied on a set of 60 Vbeta primers and 13 Jbeta primers. Measured with immunoSEQ multiplex PCR; TCRdb has only the in-frame clones, and not every one. The table shows about 70,000 clones, with more than 80% occurring only once. What was sequenced was PBMCs. The receptors shown here come from a woman aged 25-40 years in good health and CMV-seronegative.

V and J are TRBV9 and TRBJ1-6, with 8 bases matching TRBD1. This CDR3 comprises 18 residues. In germline, CDR1 is SGDLS, CDR2 YYNGEE. Trimming at V came to 3 bases and at J to 0 bases, leaving 8 bases not matched to a gene. CDR3 region: CASSAAPGGSSYNSPLHF. The CDR3 nucleotides read TGTGCCAGCAGCGCAGCTCCAGGGGGCAGCTCCTATAATTCACCCCTCCACTTT.

The chain combines TRBV5-4 with TRBJ2-5; 9 nucleotides match TRBD1. The germline V gene has CDR1 SGHNT and CDR2 YYREEE (reference sequence). CDR3 length: 16 amino acids. V gave up 4 bases and J gave up 11 bases; unmatched junction bases: 18. CDR3 amino acids: CASSPSPGTGPSEQYF. CDR3 sequence (DNA): TGTGCCAGCAGCCCGAGTCCCGGGACAGGGCCGTCAGAGCAGTACTTC.

The V call is TRBV4-3, the J call TRBJ2-5, with TRBD1 as a possible D gene (5 bases). The J call may be incorrect, as the DNA end agrees better with TRBJ2-7. Germline V lookup: CDR1 LGHNA, CDR2 YSLEER. The CDR3 spans 15 residues. CDR3 sequence reads: CASSQEYRNPYEQYF. DNA for the CDR3: TGCGCCAGCAGCCAAGAATACAGGAACCCCTACGAGCAGTACTTC.

The CDR3 DNA follows: TGTGCCAGCAGTTTCGACGCGGTCTCTGGAAACACCATATATTTT. Translation: CASSFDAVSGNTIYF. The V call is TRBV28, the J call TRBJ1-3; D is unclear. V lost 3 bases and J 0 bases, leaving 9 bases between the germline ends. CDR1 is MDHEN and CDR2 is SYDVKM in the germline V gene. The CDR3 length is 15 residues. Combining the CDR3 with reference TRBV28 and TRBJ1-3 gives the whole variable domain DVKVTQSSRYLVKRTGEKVFLECVQDMDHENMFWYRQDPGLGLRLIYFSYDVKMKEKGDIPEGYSVSREKKERFSLILESASTNQTSMYLCASSFDAVSGNTIYFGEGSWLTVV.

V is TRBV7-3 and J is TRBJ2-2, with D tentatively TRBD2 (6 bases). The V and J ends lost 6 bases and 5 bases respectively, with 13 bases between them. Germline-derived CDR1 and CDR2 are SGHTA and FQGTGA. This CDR3 comprises 14 residues. As DNA, the CDR3 is TGTGCCAGCAGTCCTCAGACTAGGACCGGGGAGCTGTTTTTT. It codes for CASSPQTRTGELFF.

This sequence joins TRBV2 and TRBJ2-3; 14 nucleotides agree with TRBD2. Losses at the gene ends were 6 bases for V and 6 bases for J; bases not matched to a gene: 5. The CDR3 has 15 residues. CDR1 SNHLY and CDR2 FYNNEI come from the germline V gene. CDR3 sequence: CASRGGLAGEDTQYF. In DNA, the CDR3 is TGTGCCAGCAGGGGGGGACTAGCGGGAGAGGATACGCAGTATTTT.

The chain uses TRBV13 and TRBJ2-2; no clear D gene. Germline V gene lookup returns CDR1 PRHDT and CDR2 FYEKMQ (reference sequence). The V and J ends lost 5 bases and 8 bases respectively, with 6 bases between them. The CDR3 consists of 11 residues. The CDR3 nucleotides are TGTGCCAGCAGCGCGGTGGGGGAGCTGTTTTTT. Its translation: CASSAVGELFF.

This CDR3 reads CASSLGLAETGELFF. CDR3 DNA sequence: TGTGCCAGCAGCTTGGGACTAGCGGAAACCGGGGAGCTGTTTTTT. The chain joins TRBV7-2 to TRBJ2-2; 11 bases agree with TRBD2. V dropped 3 bases and J dropped 5; count of bases not matched to a gene: 2. Germline V CDR1 and CDR2: SGHTA, FQGNSA. The CDR3 runs 15 residues.

This chain connects TRBV30 to TRBJ2-7, with 7 bases matching TRBD2. V lost 1 base, J lost 5 bases, and 2 bases stayed unmatched. This CDR3 contains 12 residues. CDR1 and CDR2 (germline): GTSNPN, SVGIG (reference sequence). The CDR3 loop is CAWSDRGDEQYF. In nucleotides, the CDR3 is TGTGCCTGGAGTGATCGGGGGGACGAGCAGTACTTC.

The chain is built from TRBV7-2 and TRBJ2-7, with a weak D call TRBD2 (6 bases). This CDR3 is 14 amino acids long. V lost 1 base, J lost 0 bases, and 7 bases lay in between. CDR1 is SGHTA, CDR2 FQGNSA, per germline. Here the CDR3 reads CASSLVSGSYEQYF. CDR3 coding DNA: TGTGCCAGCAGCTTAGTTAGCGGCTCCTACGAGCAGTACTTC. Full variable domain (missing parts from reference TRBV7-2 and TRBJ2-7): GAGVSQSPSNKVTEKGKDVELRCDPISGHTALYWYRQSLGQGLEFLIYFQGNSAPDKSGLPSDRFSAERTGGSVSTLTIQRTQQEDSAVYLCASSLVSGSYEQYFGPGTRLTVT.

In DNA, the CDR3 is TGTGCCAGCAGCCCCAGGGAGGGGCTGAACACTGAAGCTTTCTTT. Translation: CASSPREGLNTEAFF. The chain has TRBV13 and TRBJ1-1; possibly TRBD1 for D (5 bases). Deletions cut 5 bases from V and 0 bases from J, with 13 bases between. CDR1 is PRHDT, CDR2 FYEKMQ, per germline (reference sequence). This CDR3 region has 15 residues.

The chain links TRBV5-1 to TRBJ2-5; D possibly corresponds to TRBD2 (6 bases). Trimming stripped 6 bases from V and 4 bases from J, with 7 bases between. The CDR3 extends over 11 amino acids. The V gene's germline CDR1 is SGHRS and CDR2 YFSETQ. CDR3 sequence reads: CASTGVETQYF. Here the CDR3 DNA reads TGCGCCAGCACGGGGGTAGAGACCCAGTACTTC.

The rearrangement links TRBV5-1 to TRBJ2-5, with 8 bases aligning to TRBD2. The ends lost 2 bases at V and 5 bases at J; junction bases unmatched: 8. The CDR3 runs 15 residues. The germline V gene encodes CDR1 SGHRS and CDR2 YFSETQ. The CDR3 reads CASSFGGGRGETQYF. The CDR3 bases are TGCGCCAGCAGCTTCGGCGGGGGGCGAGGGGAGACCCAGTACTTC.

The rearrangement links TRBV7-9 to TRBJ1-1; weak D call: TRBD1 (6 bases). The V and J ends lost 1 base and 6 bases respectively, with 15 bases between them. This CDR3 is built from 15 residues. Germline V gene data show CDR1 as SEHNR and CDR2 as FQNEAQ (reference sequence). The CDR3 is CASSLEQGLSPEAFF. The CDR3 bases are TGTGCCAGCAGCTTAGAACAGGGTTTGTCGCCTGAAGCTTTCTTT.

The CDR3 sequence is CASSVGEVTDTQYF. DNA for the CDR3: TGTGCCAGCAGCGTAGGGGAGGTCACAGATACGCAGTATTTT. J is TRBJ2-3 and V is TRBV9; TRBD2 might be the D (6 bases). Germline-derived CDR1 and CDR2 are SGDLS and YYNGEE. CDR3 length equals 14 residues. V shed 0 bases and J shed 2 bases, with 7 bases lying between them.

The rearrangement uses TRBV15 and TRBJ2-3; perhaps TRBD1 as D (5 bases). V was cut by 5 bases and J by 2 bases, with 11 bases left in between. The CDR3 is made up of 14 amino acids. CDR1 is LNHNV, CDR2 YYDKDF, per germline (reference sequence). DNA for the CDR3: TGTGCCACCAGCCGCGAAGGGGTCACAGATACGCAGTATTTT. It encodes CATSREGVTDTQYF.

The table lists this clone with a few counts. J is TRBJ1-1 and V is TRBV5-1, with 7 bases fitting TRBD1. Trimming cost V 7 bases and J 0 bases; bases outside gene matches: 3. The CDR3 consists of 13 residues. Germline V gives CDR1 SGHRS, CDR2 YFSETQ. The CDR3 loop reads CASGTDMNTEAFF. Here the CDR3 DNA reads TGCGCCAGCGGGACAGACATGAACACTGAAGCTTTCTTT.

The CDR3 sequence: CASSYLAGPNEQYF. The CDR3 nucleotides are TGTGCCAGCAGTTACTTAGCGGGACCCAACGAGCAGTACTTC. The chain couples TRBV6-6 to TRBJ2-7; 8 bases are shared with TRBD2. The length of the CDR3 is 14 residues. CDR1 is MNHNY, CDR2 SVGAGI, per germline (reference sequence). The trim removed 1 base at V and 5 bases at J, leaving 4 bases unmatched.